Shown below are 5 T cell receptor beta chains from a single sample sequenced in a study of control samples from healthy donors and cancer patients (dated by TCRdb to about 2020). The library came from the immunoSEQ multiplex PCR assay. Sourced from immuneACCESS, this table was stored by TCRdb with only in-frame sequences that have V and J called. A share of the clones is absent; for the studies checked, an unresolved V gene accounts for under half, and the remainder has no known explanation. The sample has just over 150,000 clones on record, about 93% of them singletons. The ten largest account for under 2.5% of the sample. The sequenced sample consisted of blood. All receptors derive from a man in his fifties in good health.

V usage is TRBV6-4 and J usage is TRBJ2-1; TRBD1 matches 7 bases. Germline V lookup: CDR1 MRHNA, CDR2 SNTAGT. The CDR3 spans 14 residues. Trimming cost V 3 bases and J 4 bases; bases outside gene matches: 3. CDR3 sequence (DNA): TGTGCCAGCAGTGAACCGGGACAGTACAATGAGCAGTTCTTC. It translates to CASSEPGQYNEQFF.

This clone was detected a few times. J is TRBJ1-1 and V is TRBV5-1, with D perhaps TRBD1 (6 bases). Trimming shortened V by 4 bases and J by 3 bases, and 13 bases separated the two germline ends. Germline V gene lookup returns CDR1 SGHRS and CDR2 YFSETQ. CDR3 size: 14 residues. The CDR3 DNA reads as TGCGCCAGCAGCAACGACAGGTACGACACTGAAGCTTTCTTT. Translating it yields CASSNDRYDTEAFF. Using reference TRBV5-1 and TRBJ1-1 for the parts outside the CDR3, the full variable domain is KAGVTQTPRYLIKTRGQQVTLSCSPISGHRSVSWYQQTPGQGLQFLFEYFSETQRNKGNFPGRFSGRQFSNSRSEMNVSTLELGDSALYLCASSNDRYDTEAFFGQGTRLTVV.

The chain uses TRBV30 and TRBJ2-2; 10 bases map to TRBD2. V shed 0 bases, J shed 3 bases, and the junction held 10 bases outside the gene matches. The CDR3 runs to 18 residues. Germline V gives CDR1 GTSNPN, CDR2 SVGIG (reference sequence). CDR3 nucleotide sequence: TGTGCCTGGAGTGTACGGGCTAGCGGGAGACGGTACACCGGGGAGCTGTTTTTT. The encoded protein is CAWSVRASGRRYTGELFF.

This chain links TRBV19 with TRBJ2-5; 7 nucleotides agree with TRBD1. J gave up 5 bases and V 5 bases, and 5 bases lay outside the gene matches. The germline V gene has CDR1 LNHDA and CDR2 SQIVND (reference sequence). CDR3 length: 13 amino acids. CDR3 sequence reads: CASSSGTAETQYF. The CDR3 region has the DNA TGTGCCAGTAGTTCCGGGACAGCTGAGACCCAGTACTTC.

V and J are TRBV5-1 and TRBJ1-4, with a possible D match to TRBD1 (5 bases). Trimming left V 2 bases short and J 6 bases short, with 11 bases between. The germline V gene encodes CDR1 SGHRS and CDR2 YFSETQ. The CDR3 contains 14 residues. The CDR3: CASSFNQGDEKLFF. In DNA form, the CDR3 reads TGCGCCAGCAGCTTTAACCAGGGTGATGAAAAACTGTTTTTT. The full variable domain, in which reference TRBV5-1 and TRBJ1-4 provide the parts outside the CDR3, is KAGVTQTPRYLIKTRGQQVTLSCSPISGHRSVSWYQQTPGQGLQFLFEYFSETQRNKGNFPGRFSGRQFSNSRSEMNVSTLELGDSALYLCASSFNQGDEKLFFGSGTQLSVL.